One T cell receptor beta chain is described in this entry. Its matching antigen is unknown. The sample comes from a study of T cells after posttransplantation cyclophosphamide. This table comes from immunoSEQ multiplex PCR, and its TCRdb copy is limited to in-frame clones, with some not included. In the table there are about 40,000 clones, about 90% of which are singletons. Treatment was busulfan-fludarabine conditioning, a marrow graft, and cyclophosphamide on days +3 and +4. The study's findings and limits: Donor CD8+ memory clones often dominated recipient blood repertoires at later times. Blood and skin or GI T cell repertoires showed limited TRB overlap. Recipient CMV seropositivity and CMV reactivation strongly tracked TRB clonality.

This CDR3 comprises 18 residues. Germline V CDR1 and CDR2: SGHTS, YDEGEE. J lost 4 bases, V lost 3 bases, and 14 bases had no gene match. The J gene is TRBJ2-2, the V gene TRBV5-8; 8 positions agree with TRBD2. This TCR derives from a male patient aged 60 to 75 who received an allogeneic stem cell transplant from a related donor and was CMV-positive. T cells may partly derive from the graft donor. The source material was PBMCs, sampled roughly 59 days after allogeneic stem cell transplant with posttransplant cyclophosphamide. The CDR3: CASSWTPVAGGGTGELFF. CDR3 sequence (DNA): TGTGCCAGCAGCTGGACGCCGGTGGCGGGGGGTGGCACCGGGGAGCTGTTTTTT. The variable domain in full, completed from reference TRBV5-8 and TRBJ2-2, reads EAGVTQSPTHLIKTRGQQATLRCSPISGHTSVYWYQQALGLGLQFLLWYDEGEERNRGNFPPRFSGRQFPNYSSELNVNALELEDSALYLCASSWTPVAGGGTGELFFGEGSRLTVL.